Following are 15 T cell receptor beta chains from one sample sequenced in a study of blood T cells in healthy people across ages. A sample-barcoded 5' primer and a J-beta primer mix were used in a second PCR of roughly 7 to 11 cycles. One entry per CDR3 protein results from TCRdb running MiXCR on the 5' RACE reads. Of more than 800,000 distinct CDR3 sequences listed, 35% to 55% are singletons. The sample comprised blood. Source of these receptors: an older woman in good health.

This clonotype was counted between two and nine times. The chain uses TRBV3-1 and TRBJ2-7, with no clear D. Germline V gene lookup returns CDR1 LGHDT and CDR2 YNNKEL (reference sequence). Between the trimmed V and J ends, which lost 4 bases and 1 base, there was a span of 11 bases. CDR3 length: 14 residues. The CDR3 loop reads CASSRDLNSYEQYF. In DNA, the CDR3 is TGTGCCAGCAGCCGAGACCTAAATTCCTACGAGCAGTACTTC.

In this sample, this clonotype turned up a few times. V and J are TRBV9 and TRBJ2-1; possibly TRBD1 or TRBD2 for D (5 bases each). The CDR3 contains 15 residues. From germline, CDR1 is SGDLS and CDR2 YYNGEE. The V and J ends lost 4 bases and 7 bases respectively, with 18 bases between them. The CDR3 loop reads CASSPTFRQRNEQFF. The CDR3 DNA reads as TGTGCCAGCAGCCCAACTTTCCGACAGCGGAATGAGCAGTTCTTC.

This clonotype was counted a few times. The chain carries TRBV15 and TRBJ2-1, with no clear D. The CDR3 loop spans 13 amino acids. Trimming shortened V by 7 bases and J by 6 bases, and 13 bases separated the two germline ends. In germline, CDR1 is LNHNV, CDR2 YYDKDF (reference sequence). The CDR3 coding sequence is TGTGCCACCACTCCGTGGACGGCCAATGAGCAGTTCTTC. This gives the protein CATTPWTANEQFF.

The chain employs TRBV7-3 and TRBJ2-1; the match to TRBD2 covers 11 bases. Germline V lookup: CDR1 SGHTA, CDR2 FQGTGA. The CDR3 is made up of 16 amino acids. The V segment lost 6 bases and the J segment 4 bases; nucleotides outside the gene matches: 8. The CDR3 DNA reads TGTGCCAGCAGATCCACCGGGACTAGCGGTTACAATGAGCAGTTCTTC. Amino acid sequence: CASRSTGTSGYNEQFF.

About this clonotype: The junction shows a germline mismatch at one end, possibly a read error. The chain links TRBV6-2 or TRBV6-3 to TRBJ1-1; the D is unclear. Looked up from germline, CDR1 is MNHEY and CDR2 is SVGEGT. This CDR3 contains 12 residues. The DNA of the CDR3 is TGTGCCGGCAGCTACTACAACACTGAAGCTTTCTTT. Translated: CAGSYYNTEAFF.

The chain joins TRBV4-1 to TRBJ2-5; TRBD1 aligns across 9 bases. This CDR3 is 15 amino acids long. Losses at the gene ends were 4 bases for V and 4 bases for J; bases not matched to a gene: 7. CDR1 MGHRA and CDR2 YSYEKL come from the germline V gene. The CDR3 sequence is CASSLATGGVETQYF. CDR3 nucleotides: TGCGCCAGCAGCCTAGCAACAGGGGGCGTAGAGACCCAGTACTTC.

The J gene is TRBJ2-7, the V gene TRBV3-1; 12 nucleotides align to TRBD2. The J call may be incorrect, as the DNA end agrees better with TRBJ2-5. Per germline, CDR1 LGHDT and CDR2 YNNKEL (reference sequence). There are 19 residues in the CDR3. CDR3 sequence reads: CASSQRVASGRADWGTQYF. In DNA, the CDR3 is TGTGCCAGCAGCCAAAGAGTGGCTAGCGGGAGGGCCGACTGGGGGACCCAGTACTTC.

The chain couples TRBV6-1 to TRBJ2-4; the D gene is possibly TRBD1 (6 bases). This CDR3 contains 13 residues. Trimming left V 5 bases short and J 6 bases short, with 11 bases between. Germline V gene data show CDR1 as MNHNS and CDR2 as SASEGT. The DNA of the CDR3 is TGTGCCAGCAGTTCGACGGACAGAAACATTCAGTACTTC. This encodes CASSSTDRNIQYF.

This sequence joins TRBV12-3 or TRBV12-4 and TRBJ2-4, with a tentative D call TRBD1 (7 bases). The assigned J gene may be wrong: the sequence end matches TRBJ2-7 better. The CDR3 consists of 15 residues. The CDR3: CASSPRGTVDYEQYF. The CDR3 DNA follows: TGTGCCAGCAGTCCCCGCGGGACAGTCGACTACGAGCAGTACTTC.

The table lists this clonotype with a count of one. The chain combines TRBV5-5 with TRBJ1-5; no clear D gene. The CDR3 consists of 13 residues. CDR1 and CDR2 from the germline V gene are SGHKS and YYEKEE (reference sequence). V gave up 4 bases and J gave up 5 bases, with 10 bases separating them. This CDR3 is CASSPLPDQPQHF. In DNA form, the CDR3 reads TGTGCCAGCAGCCCCTTACCAGATCAGCCCCAGCATTTT.

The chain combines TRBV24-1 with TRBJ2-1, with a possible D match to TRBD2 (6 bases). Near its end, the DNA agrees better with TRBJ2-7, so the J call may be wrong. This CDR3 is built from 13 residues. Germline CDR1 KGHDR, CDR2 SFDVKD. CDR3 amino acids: CATSVGGYNEQYF. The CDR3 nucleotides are TGTGCCACCAGTGTTGGGGGGTACAATGAGCAGTACTTC.

The CDR3 DNA is TGCGCCAGCAGCCAACTGACAGGGGTTGAAGCTTTCTTT. This codes for CASSQLTGVEAFF. The chain joins TRBV4-3 to TRBJ1-1; 8 nucleotides line up with TRBD1. The germline gives CDR1 LGHNA, CDR2 YSLEER. J gave up 7 bases and V 2 bases, and 3 bases lay outside the gene matches. The CDR3 is 13 amino acids.

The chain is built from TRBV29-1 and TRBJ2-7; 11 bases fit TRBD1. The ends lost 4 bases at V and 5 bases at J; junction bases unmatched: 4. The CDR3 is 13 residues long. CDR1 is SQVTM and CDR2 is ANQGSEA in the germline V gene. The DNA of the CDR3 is TGCAGCGTTGGGACAGGGGGCCTGGACGAGCAGTACTTC. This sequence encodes CSVGTGGLDEQYF.

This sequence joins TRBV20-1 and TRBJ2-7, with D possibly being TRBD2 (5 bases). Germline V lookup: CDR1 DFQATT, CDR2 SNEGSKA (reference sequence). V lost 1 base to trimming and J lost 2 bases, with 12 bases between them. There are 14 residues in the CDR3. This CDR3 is CSARVPGSAYEQYF. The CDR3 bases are TGCAGTGCTAGAGTACCGGGATCGGCCTACGAGCAGTACTTC.

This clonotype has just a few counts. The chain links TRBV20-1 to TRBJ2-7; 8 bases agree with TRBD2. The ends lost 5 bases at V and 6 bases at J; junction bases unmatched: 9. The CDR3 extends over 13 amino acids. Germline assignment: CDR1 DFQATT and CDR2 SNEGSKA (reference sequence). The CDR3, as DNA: TGCAGTGCTCTCGGGACTAGAGGTGGCGAGCAGTACTTC. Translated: CSALGTRGGEQYF.